The 26 T cell receptor beta chains listed next were all sequenced from one sample in a study of T cells in Graves' hyperthyroidism and ophthalmopathy. Authors of the study amplified TCR beta CDR3 regions from RNA transcripts. HTBI primers were employed in a first-round RT-PCR of the TCR CDR3. Each CDR3 protein is one row after TCRdb ran MiXCR on the multiplex PCR reads. This table has 600,000 to 850,000 distinct CDR3 sequences, 18% appearing once. The sample consisted of blood. These receptors originate from a woman in her forties or fifties with Graves' hyperthyroidism that later progressed to Graves' ophthalmopathy.

This clonotype has more than one count but fewer than ten. The chain is built from TRBV20-1 and TRBJ2-1, with 12 bases aligning to TRBD2. Germline V gene sequence: CDR1 DFQATT, CDR2 SNEGSKA (reference sequence). V lost 6 bases, J lost 9 bases, and 9 bases stayed unmatched. This CDR3 has 14 amino acids. Here the CDR3 reads CSARTSGAGFEQFF. CDR3 DNA: TGCAGTGCCAGGACTAGCGGGGCCGGCTTTGAGCAGTTCTTC.

This clonotype has just a few counts. V and J are TRBV9 and TRBJ2-5, with 14 bases lining up with TRBD2. After removal of 2 bases from V and 5 bases from J, the junction contained 11 bases not matched to a gene. The CDR3 totals 18 residues. CDR1 and CDR2 (germline): SGDLS, YYNGEE. The DNA of the CDR3 is TGTGCCAGCAGCGTCGGACCCCAGACTAGCGGGGGGGGGGAGACCCAGTACTTC. Amino acids: CASSVGPQTSGGGETQYF.

This clonotype was seen only a few times. This sequence may be a read error, since a much larger clone differs from it by one base. This CDR3 fails to terminate in the conserved phenylalanine or tryptophan, so it likely reflects a read error. The gene calls are TRBV12-3 or TRBV12-4 and TRBJ1-3; 7 nucleotides agree with TRBD1. The CDR3 sequence is 14 residues long. J was trimmed by 4 bases and V by 5 bases; bases with no gene match: 5. The CDR3 sequence: CASSHRGEGNTIYL. The DNA for the CDR3 is TGTGCCAGCAGTCACAGGGGAGAGGGAAACACCATATATCTT.

This clonotype has ten or more counts. This chain uses TRBV18 with TRBJ2-1, with D possibly matching TRBD1 (6 bases). This CDR3 has 16 residues. The germline gives CDR1 KGHSH, CDR2 LQKENI. V was pared by 3 bases and J by 6 bases, with 18 bases between. CDR3 protein: CASSPYRDGLFNEQFF. The CDR3 DNA is TGTGCCAGCTCACCGTACAGGGATGGCCTTTTCAATGAGCAGTTCTTC.

This clonotype was detected a few times. This could be a read error, since a much larger clone is one nucleotide away. The chain has TRBV7-9 and TRBJ2-3; 8 bases map to TRBD1. Germline V gene data show CDR1 as SEHNR and CDR2 as FQNEAQ (reference sequence). The trim removed 9 bases at V and 3 bases at J, leaving 5 bases unmatched. The CDR3 covers 13 residues. CDR3: CARQRQGTDTQYF. For the CDR3, the DNA is TGTGCCAGACAGAGACAGGGGACAGATACGCAGTATTTT.

The chain joins TRBV6-1 to TRBJ2-7; the match to TRBD1 covers 7 bases. CDR1 MNHNS and CDR2 SASEGT come from the germline V gene. Trimming cost V 5 bases and J 3 bases; bases outside gene matches: 10. CDR3 length: 15 residues. CDR3 residues: CASSSIDRAHYEQYF. DNA of the CDR3: TGTGCCAGCAGTTCTATTGACAGGGCCCACTACGAGCAGTACTTC.

There are many counts of this clonotype. The J gene is TRBJ1-2, the V gene TRBV6-6; 11 bases align to TRBD1. Germline trimming cut 1 base from V and 6 bases from J; bases unmatched to any gene: 7. Per germline, CDR1 MNHNY and CDR2 SVGAGI (reference sequence). CDR3 length equals 16 residues. The CDR3 DNA follows: TGTGCCAGCAGTTACTGGCCGGGACAGGGGGGCCATGGCTACACCTTC. Encoded protein: CASSYWPGQGGHGYTF.

This clonotype was seen once. The genes are TRBV6-4 and TRBJ1-3; 7 nucleotides agree with TRBD1. With V trimmed by 8 bases and J by 7 bases, 11 bases remained unmatched. CDR1 and CDR2 (germline): MRHNA, SNTAGT. The CDR3 contains 14 residues. CDR3 nucleotide sequence: TGTGCCAGCGGGGGGACAGCGCGTATGAACACCATATATTTT. It is translated as CASGGTARMNTIYF.

This clonotype came up many times. The V and J genes are TRBV12-3 or TRBV12-4 and TRBJ1-1; D gene unclear. V was trimmed by 7 bases and J by 4 bases, leaving 13 bases between them. The CDR3 loop spans 13 amino acids. The CDR3 loop reads CASTQTHGTEAFF. The CDR3 DNA is TGTGCCAGCACTCAAACGCATGGCACTGAAGCTTTCTTT.

V and J are TRBV7-9 and TRBJ1-1; D not certain. Germline V gene data show CDR1 as SEHNR and CDR2 as FQNEAQ (reference sequence). The CDR3 sequence is 13 residues long. V lost 1 base, J lost 11 bases, and 14 bases lay in between. This CDR3 reads CASSLEAETTAFF. The CDR3 DNA follows: TGTGCCAGCAGCTTAGAGGCCGAAACGACGGCTTTCTTT.

The rearrangement links TRBV5-1 to TRBJ2-1; tentatively, D is TRBD1 (5 bases). Germline CDR1 SGHRS, CDR2 YFSETQ. Trimming cost V 2 bases and J 9 bases, with 24 bases left between them. CDR3 length: 17 amino acids. The CDR3 DNA reads as TGCGCCAGCAGCTTTGGCCGTCGGCAGGGTTTCTCCAGTGAGCAGTTCTTC. As protein: CASSFGRRQGFSSEQFF.

There are many counts of this clonotype. CDR3 residues: CASSVAQGDNSPLHF. The CDR3 bases are TGTGCCAGCAGTGTTGCACAGGGGGATAATTCACCCCTCCACTTT. This chain joins TRBV2 and TRBJ1-6; TRBD1 agrees at 8 bases. V dropped 4 bases and J dropped 5; count of bases not matched to a gene: 4. This CDR3 has 15 amino acids. Germline V lookup: CDR1 SNHLY, CDR2 FYNNEI.

This clonotype was picked up many times. This chain uses TRBV20-1 with TRBJ2-7, with 10 positions matching TRBD1. The CDR3 contains 14 residues. Germline assignment: CDR1 DFQATT and CDR2 SNEGSKA (reference sequence). The V gene end was trimmed by 6 bases and the J gene end by 3 bases; junction bases not matched to a gene: 8. The CDR3 nucleotides read TGCAGTGCAACTGGGACAGGGGATTTCTACGAGCAGTACTTC. It translates to CSATGTGDFYEQYF.

In nucleotides, the CDR3 is TGTGCCAGCAGTTACTCTCCAGACCTCCTCGCTGAAGCTTTCTTT. As protein: CASSYSPDLLAEAFF. This chain connects TRBV6-6 to TRBJ1-1; D not certain. The V end was cut by 0 bases, the J end by 6 bases, with 14 bases between. The CDR3 loop spans 15 amino acids. Germline values: CDR1 MNHNY, CDR2 SVGAGI (reference sequence).

This clonotype was detected ten times or more. The V call is TRBV12-3 or TRBV12-4, the J call TRBJ2-5; 7 bases align to TRBD1. The CDR3 runs to 16 residues. V lost 6 bases to trimming and J lost 4 bases; unmatched junction nucleotides: 14. CDR3 loop: CASRVERGLGAETQYF. The CDR3 coding sequence is TGTGCCAGCAGGGTTGAAAGGGGGCTCGGGGCAGAGACCCAGTACTTC.

At least ten counts were recorded for this clonotype. This rearrangement joins TRBV20-1 to TRBJ2-1; no definite D call. CDR3 size: 13 residues. V gave up 1 base and J gave up 5 bases, with 9 bases separating them. CDR1 is DFQATT, CDR2 SNEGSKA, per germline (reference sequence). DNA of the CDR3: TGCAGTGCTAGAGGGGCCACTCACAATGAGCAGTTCTTC. Translating it yields CSARGATHNEQFF.

The chain uses TRBV15 and TRBJ2-7, with D perhaps matching TRBD2 (6 bases). CDR3 size: 16 residues. V was shortened by 5 bases and J by 1 base, with 18 bases between the two germline ends. CDR1 is LNHNV, CDR2 YYDKDF, per germline (reference sequence). The CDR3 sequence: CATSLSLGRGSYEQYF. The CDR3, as DNA: TGTGCCACCAGCCTATCCCTAGGACGGGGGTCCTACGAGCAGTACTTC.

The chain employs TRBV6-1 and TRBJ1-2; D is possibly TRBD1 (5 bases). V was shortened by 5 bases and J by 6 bases, with 13 bases between the two germline ends. Germline-derived CDR1 and CDR2 are MNHNS and SASEGT. CDR3 size: 13 residues. CDR3: CASSPWGEDGYTF. In DNA, the CDR3 is TGTGCCAGCAGTCCCTGGGGGGAGGATGGCTACACCTTC.

This clonotype was observed many times. V usage is TRBV7-3 and J usage is TRBJ2-7; 7 bases match TRBD2. Trimming at V came to 5 bases and at J to 5 bases, leaving 6 bases not matched to a gene. Germline-derived CDR1 and CDR2 are SGHTA and FQGTGA. The CDR3 length is 13 residues. CDR3 bases: TGTGCCAGCAGCCCCATTGGGGGGGACGAGCAGTACTTC. Its protein product is CASSPIGGDEQYF.

The chain recombines TRBV6-1 with TRBJ2-2; no firm D call. The V end lost 1 base, the J end lost 1 base, and 4 bases lay between the germline ends. This CDR3 region has 14 residues. Germline-derived CDR1 and CDR2 are MNHNS and SASEGT. The CDR3, as DNA: TGTGCCAGCAGTGAAGTGGGGAACACCGGGGAGCTGTTTTTT. As protein: CASSEVGNTGELFF.

This clonotype has a single count. The V gene is TRBV19, the J gene TRBJ2-2, with 11 bases lining up with TRBD1. Trimming took 5 bases from V and 7 from J; bases not matched to a gene: 9. The CDR3 covers 16 residues. Germline CDR1 reads LNHDA; CDR2 reads SQIVND (reference sequence). The CDR3: CASSSSDRGPVGELFF. CDR3 DNA sequence: TGTGCCAGTAGTTCGTCGGACAGGGGGCCGGTCGGGGAGCTGTTTTTT.

The rearrangement uses TRBV4-1 and TRBJ1-2; D not certain. This CDR3 is built from 15 residues. The V end lost 0 bases, the J end lost 8 bases, and 16 bases lay between the germline ends. Germline-derived CDR1 and CDR2 are MGHRA and YSYEKL. The CDR3 loop reads CASSQEIWPTVGYTF. The CDR3 DNA reads as TGCGCCAGCAGCCAAGAAATTTGGCCGACGGTGGGCTACACCTTC.

This clonotype was seen at least ten times. J is TRBJ2-3 and V is TRBV20-1; D gene unclear. Trimming stripped 1 base from V and 7 bases from J, with 15 bases between. Germline V CDR1 and CDR2: DFQATT, SNEGSKA (reference sequence). The CDR3 length is 14 residues. The CDR3: CSARASQSPYTQYF. CDR3 DNA sequence: TGCAGTGCTAGAGCCTCGCAGTCCCCTTATACGCAGTATTTT.

The chain is built from TRBV19 and TRBJ1-1, with no clear D. Germline lookup yields CDR1 LNHDA and CDR2 SQIVND (reference sequence). CDR3 size: 14 residues. Trimming removed 4 bases at V and 1 base at J, with 10 bases between. CDR3 sequence: CASSTGRENTEAFF. CDR3 nucleotides: TGTGCCAGTAGTACCGGACGGGAGAACACTGAAGCTTTCTTT.

Remarks on this clonotype: At one end the junction does not follow the germline gene, possibly because of a read error. The chain employs TRBV20-1 and TRBJ2-3; D unresolved. This CDR3 region has 15 residues. Germline-derived CDR1 and CDR2 are DFQATT and SNEGSKA (reference sequence). CDR3 region: CSALPGSLSTDTQCF. Here the CDR3 DNA reads TGCAGTGCTCTACCCGGCAGCCTGAGCACAGATACGCAGTGTTTT.

The CDR3 is CASSLRWGMDTEAFF. The CDR3 DNA is TGCGCCAGCAGCTTGAGATGGGGCATGGACACTGAAGCTTTCTTT. The chain has TRBV5-1 and TRBJ1-1; D may be TRBD1 (5 bases). Deletions cut 1 base from V and 3 bases from J, with 13 bases between. CDR1 and CDR2 (germline): SGHRS, YFSETQ. This CDR3 contains 15 residues. Together with reference TRBV5-1 and TRBJ1-1, the CDR3 gives the full variable domain: KAGVTQTPRYLIKTRGQQVTLSCSPISGHRSVSWYQQTPGQGLQFLFEYFSETQRNKGNFPGRFSGRQFSNSRSEMNVSTLELGDSALYLCASSLRWGMDTEAFFGQGTRLTVV.